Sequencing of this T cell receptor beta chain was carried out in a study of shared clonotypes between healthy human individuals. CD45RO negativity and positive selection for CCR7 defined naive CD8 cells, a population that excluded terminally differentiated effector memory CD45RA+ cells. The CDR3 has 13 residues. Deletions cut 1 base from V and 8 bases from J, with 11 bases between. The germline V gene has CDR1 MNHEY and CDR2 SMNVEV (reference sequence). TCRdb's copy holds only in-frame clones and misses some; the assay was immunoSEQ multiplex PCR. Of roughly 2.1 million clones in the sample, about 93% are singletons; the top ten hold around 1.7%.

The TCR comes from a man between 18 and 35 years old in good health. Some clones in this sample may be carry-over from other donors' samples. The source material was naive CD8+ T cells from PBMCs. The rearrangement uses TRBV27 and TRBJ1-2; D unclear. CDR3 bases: TGTGCCAGCAGTTTATACCCCCGGGAAGGCTACACCTTC. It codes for CASSLYPREGYTF.